The 21 T cell receptor beta chains listed next were all sequenced from one sample in a study of blood T cell repertoires in COVID-19 (dated by TCRdb to the early 2020s). Preparation of the library involved the immunoSEQ multiplex PCR assay. In TCRdb, the immuneACCESS table is reduced to in-frame sequences with V and J assigned. These tables do not hold every clone; where another copy was compared, an unresolved V gene accounts for under half, and the others remain unexplained. The sample includes about 180,000 clones, with 80% to 85% observed a single time. Approximately 14% of the sample rests with the top ten. Sequencing was carried out using peripheral blood. These TCRs come from a man aged 18 to 29 with active or convalescent COVID-19.

CDR3 coding DNA: TGTGCCAGCAGCCGGAGACTAGCGGGAGACAATGAGCAGTTCTTC. This encodes CASSRRLAGDNEQFF. The chain has TRBV9 and TRBJ2-1; 12 positions agree with TRBD2. This CDR3 has 15 residues. Germline values: CDR1 SGDLS, CDR2 YYNGEE. J lost 5 bases, V lost 4 bases, and 4 bases had no gene match.

The J gene is TRBJ1-5, the V gene TRBV27; D perhaps matches TRBD1 (5 bases). The germline V gene encodes CDR1 MNHEY and CDR2 SMNVEV (reference sequence). The V and J ends lost 4 bases and 0 bases respectively, with 7 bases between them. The CDR3 has 14 residues. CDR3 nucleotides: TGTGCCAGCAGTTCCAGGGATAGCAATCAGCCCCAGCATTTT. The encoded protein is CASSSRDSNQPQHF.

The chain joins TRBV9 to TRBJ1-3; D is unresolved. The CDR3 contains 16 residues. Trimming took 4 bases from V and 0 from J, leaving 14 bases between them. Looked up from germline, CDR1 is SGDLS and CDR2 is YYNGEE. CDR3 sequence: CASSPSPSYSGNTIYF. CDR3 bases: TGTGCCAGCAGCCCGTCCCCCTCTTACTCTGGAAACACCATATATTTT. The complete variable domain, with remaining parts taken from reference TRBV9 and TRBJ1-3, reads DSGVTQTPKHLITATGQRVTLRCSPRSGDLSVYWYQQSLDQGLQFLIQYYNGEERAKGNILERFSAQQFPDLHSELNLSSLELGDSALYFCASSPSPSYSGNTIYFGEGSWLTVV.

This clone occurred a few times. The rearrangement joins TRBV11-3 to TRBJ1-1; 7 bases agree with TRBD1. CDR3 length: 15 residues. Per germline, CDR1 SGHNT and CDR2 YENEEA. The V gene end was trimmed by 0 bases and the J gene end by 5 bases; junction bases not matched to a gene: 6. The CDR3 spells CASSLEGGAGTEAFF. The CDR3 DNA reads as TGTGCCAGCAGCTTAGAAGGGGGCGCGGGGACTGAAGCTTTCTTT.

To note about this clone: The same CDR3 also results from other DNA sequences found in this sample. The V gene is TRBV10-3, the J gene TRBJ2-7; D is possibly TRBD1 (5 bases). CDR1 is ENHRY and CDR2 is SYGVKD in the germline V gene. Trimming pared 6 bases from V and 3 bases from J, leaving 9 bases between. The CDR3 contains 12 residues. The CDR3 coding sequence is TGTGCCATCAGCTCTGACAGCTACGAGCAGTACTTC. It yields the protein CAISSDSYEQYF.

The gene calls are TRBV6-5 and TRBJ1-3; D is unresolved. The V end lost 6 bases, the J end lost 4 bases, and 10 bases lay between the germline ends. In germline, CDR1 is MNHEY, CDR2 SVGAGI. The CDR3 is 13 residues long. CDR3 DNA sequence: TGTGCCAGCAGCCTCATTCAGGGAAACACCATATATTTT. This codes for CASSLIQGNTIYF.

V usage is TRBV27 and J usage is TRBJ2-1; 11 bases fit TRBD2. The germline V gene has CDR1 MNHEY and CDR2 SMNVEV (reference sequence). The CDR3 loop spans 15 amino acids. Unmatched junction bases numbered 4, after V lost 7 bases and J lost 2 bases. The CDR3 loop is CASNLAGGTYNEQFF. The CDR3 coding sequence is TGTGCCAGCAACCTAGCGGGAGGCACCTACAATGAGCAGTTCTTC.

J is TRBJ2-7 and V is TRBV29-1; D unclear. Germline CDR1 SQVTM, CDR2 ANQGSEA. The CDR3 runs 14 residues. Trimming cost V 6 bases and J 0 bases, with 15 bases left between them. The CDR3 is CSVGSPSSSYEQYF. Here the CDR3 DNA reads TGCAGCGTCGGCTCCCCCTCTAGCTCCTACGAGCAGTACTTC.

The chain combines TRBV19 with TRBJ1-6; 7 positions match TRBD1. The length of the CDR3 is 14 residues. The germline V gene has CDR1 LNHDA and CDR2 SQIVND (reference sequence). J was trimmed by 5 bases and V by 11 bases; bases with no gene match: 9. CDR3 sequence: CASRDRQDNSPLHF. The CDR3 DNA follows: TGTGCCTCCCGGGACAGACAGGATAATTCACCCCTCCACTTT. Variable domain in full (rest from reference TRBV19 and TRBJ1-6): DGGITQSPKYLFRKEGQNVTLSCEQNLNHDAMYWYRQDPGQGLRLIYYSQIVNDFQKGDIAEGYSVSREKKESFPLTVTSAQKNPTAFYLCASRDRQDNSPLHFGNGTRLTVT.

The V call is TRBV7-2, the J call TRBJ2-2; D might be TRBD2 (7 bases). V lost 5 bases, J lost 4 bases, and 17 bases lay in between. The CDR3 has 16 residues. CDR1 and CDR2 (germline): SGHTA, FQGNSA. DNA for the CDR3: TGTGCCAGCAGCCCCAGTGGGGGGGCGGGCACCGGGGAGCTGTTTTTT. Protein product: CASSPSGGAGTGELFF.

The rearrangement links TRBV4-1 to TRBJ2-2; 9 nucleotides agree with TRBD1. The CDR3 runs 17 residues. With 0 bases clipped from V and 4 bases from J, the junction kept 6 bases outside the gene matches. Germline CDR1 is MGHRA and CDR2 is YSYEKL. CDR3 in DNA: TGCGCCAGCAGCCAAGATTACAGGGGGCGCGTCACCGGGGAGCTGTTTTTT. It is translated as CASSQDYRGRVTGELFF.

This chain links TRBV6-6 with TRBJ2-7; D gene uncertain. CDR1 is MNHNY, CDR2 SVGAGI, per germline (reference sequence). The CDR3 has 14 residues. V lost 3 bases to trimming and J lost 4 bases, with 13 bases between them. The CDR3 is CASSYNAGVYEQYF. Here the CDR3 DNA reads TGTGCCAGCAGTTATAATGCTGGAGTGTACGAGCAGTACTTC.

The rearrangement joins TRBV5-6 to TRBJ1-2; the match to TRBD1 covers 9 bases. CDR3 length equals 14 residues. CDR1 and CDR2 (germline): SGHDT, YYEEEE. V dropped 3 bases and J dropped 6; count of bases not matched to a gene: 6. CDR3 nucleotide sequence: TGTGCCAGCAGCTACGGACAGGGGAGGCATGGCTACACCTTC. Translating it yields CASSYGQGRHGYTF.

The sample holds one count of this clone. The CDR3 nucleotides are TGCGCCAGCAGCCCAGGGGATAGGAACACTGAAGCTTTCTTT. Its protein is CASSPGDRNTEAFF. The chain employs TRBV5-1 and TRBJ1-1, with D maybe TRBD1 (6 bases). Germline CDR1 is SGHRS and CDR2 is YFSETQ. The CDR3 has 14 residues. With 4 bases removed from V and 1 base from J, the gap between germline ends came to 11 bases.

The V call is TRBV6-1, the J call TRBJ2-1; TRBD2 matches at 7 bases. Germline V gene data show CDR1 as MNHNS and CDR2 as SASEGT. CDR3 length: 17 residues. With 1 base clipped from V and 3 bases from J, the junction kept 9 bases outside the gene matches. The CDR3 sequence is CASSEGSGRGIYNEQFF. CDR3 DNA: TGTGCCAGCAGTGAAGGTTCTGGGCGGGGGATCTACAATGAGCAGTTCTTC.

V and J are TRBV25-1 and TRBJ2-5; D is unclear. The V and J ends lost 3 bases and 5 bases respectively, with 4 bases between them. Germline CDR1 MGHDK, CDR2 SYGVNS. The CDR3 is made up of 11 amino acids. This chain's CDR3 is CASSDSETQYF. CDR3 sequence (DNA): TGTGCCAGCAGTGACTCGGAGACCCAGTACTTC.

V gene TRBV18 combines with J gene TRBJ2-1; 7 bases line up with TRBD2. Trimming at V came to 0 bases and at J to 5 bases, leaving 4 bases not matched to a gene. The germline gives CDR1 KGHSH, CDR2 LQKENI. The CDR3 runs 15 residues. The CDR3 coding sequence is TGTGCCAGCTCACCACCGGCGGGAGCAGACAATGAGCAGTTCTTC. This sequence encodes CASSPPAGADNEQFF.

This clone was picked up one time. The V gene is TRBV6-5, the J gene TRBJ1-1; 10 positions agree with TRBD1. This CDR3 is 14 amino acids long. The V segment lost 8 bases and the J segment 3 bases; nucleotides outside the gene matches: 6. Germline V gives CDR1 MNHEY, CDR2 SVGAGI. Here the CDR3 reads CASGETGGYTEAFF. CDR3 coding DNA: TGTGCCAGCGGGGAGACAGGGGGCTACACTGAAGCTTTCTTT.

V gene TRBV5-1 combines with J gene TRBJ2-7; maybe TRBD2 (5 bases). The CDR3 sequence is 14 residues long. CDR1 is SGHRS, CDR2 YFSETQ, per germline. Trimming left V 5 bases short and J 3 bases short, with 15 bases between. CDR3 region: CASREVASHYEQYF. The DNA of the CDR3 is TGCGCCAGCAGGGAGGTGGCTAGCCACTACGAGCAGTACTTC.

The V and J genes are TRBV5-4 and TRBJ2-2, with a possible D match to TRBD1 (6 bases). The CDR3 extends over 15 amino acids. Germline CDR1 reads SGHNT; CDR2 reads YYREEE (reference sequence). Trimming took 4 bases from V and 7 from J, leaving 17 bases between them. The CDR3 sequence: CASSPGQSLGGELFF. The CDR3 nucleotides are TGTGCCAGCAGCCCAGGACAGAGCCTGGGCGGGGAGCTGTTTTTT.

V and J are TRBV18 and TRBJ1-6, with unresolved D. Germline loops: CDR1 KGHSH, CDR2 LQKENI. The V end was cut by 3 bases, the J end by 5 bases, with 11 bases between. The CDR3 totals 15 residues. DNA for the CDR3: TGTGCCAGCTCACCGCGGAGCGGGGATAATTCACCCCTCCACTTT. Its protein is CASSPRSGDNSPLHF.